The entry below describes one T cell receptor beta chain. Its target is unknown. V lost 6 bases to trimming and J lost 4 bases, with 10 bases between them. Germline CDR1 reads MDHEN; CDR2 reads SYDVKM. The CDR3 contains 12 residues. TCRdb fed the 5' RACE reads into MiXCR, producing one record per CDR3 protein. Of hundreds of thousands of distinct CDR3 sequences listed, roughly 14% are singletons. This entry belongs to a study of T cells after yellow fever vaccination. General study results and limits: Sorted repertoires could include abundant contaminating clonotypes from bulk cells.

The material was PBMCs, obtained on the day of the yellow fever booster vaccination. The receptor was derived from a man under 40 who received the YFV17D yellow fever vaccine. The J gene is TRBJ2-7, the V gene TRBV28; D is unresolved. The CDR3 protein is CASSYQRYEQYF. For the CDR3, the DNA is TGTGCCAGCAGCTACCAACGGTACGAGCAGTACTTC.